This T cell receptor beta chain came from a study of vaccination and CD4 T cells after COVID-19. Study overall: Recovered patients in the cohort numbered six men and four women, two of them Hispanic. General study points: The authors identified 304 of 307 vaccine-specific clones in convalescent patients as spike mono-reactive. The median SARS-CoV-2-reactive clonotype number increased from approximately 21 to 40, without statistical significance.

This clonotype was detected a few times. Its specificity is not known. Cultured CD4+ T-cell DNA underwent Oncomine TCR Beta short-read sequencing. MiXCR, run by TCRdb on the PCR reads, gives a single entry per CDR3 protein. The table has 9,500 to 15,000 distinct CDR3 sequences, roughly 34% seen once. The treatment was: roughly ten-day PBMC culture with coronavirus spike peptide pools or control peptides (ViraFEST assay). PBMCs were cultured at fewer than 2.5 million per well with approximately 9.4 IU/ml IL-2 and around 10 ug/ml peptide pools. The V segment lost 5 bases and the J segment 4 bases; nucleotides outside the gene matches: 13. Germline CDR1 and CDR2: MNHEY and SMNVEV (reference sequence). This CDR3 is built from 16 residues.

The TCR was taken from a human donor who received a COVID-19 vaccine. This specimen consisted of CD4+ T cells from blood, cultured in vitro, obtained before SARS-CoV-2 vaccination. This chain joins TRBV27 and TRBJ2-7; TRBD1 matches at 8 bases. The CDR3 spells CASSPGFRTGTYEQYF. CDR3 nucleotide sequence: TGTGCCAGCAGTCCCGGATTCAGGACAGGGACATACGAGCAGTACTTC.